This entry lists 26 T cell receptor beta chains sequenced from one sample in a study of blood T cell repertoires in COVID-19. Assay used: immunoSEQ multiplex PCR; TCRdb lists only in-frame clones, some missing. Of some 65,000 clones detected, roughly four fifths appear once; the ten largest clones hold 28%. Sequenced input: peripheral blood. The source of these receptors is a woman of 80 years or more with acute or convalescent COVID-19.

In its sample, this clone was seen once. The V gene is TRBV27, the J gene TRBJ2-1; 7 bases fit TRBD1. The CDR3 is made up of 17 amino acids. Germline CDR1 reads MNHEY; CDR2 reads SMNVEV (reference sequence). V lost 5 bases and J lost 5; bases outside the gene matches: 15. CDR3 in amino acids: CASSQRGAGTVNNEQFF. CDR3 in DNA: TGTGCCAGCAGTCAAAGAGGAGCCGGGACAGTTAACAATGAGCAGTTCTTC.

The chain uses TRBV5-1 and TRBJ1-4, with TRBD1 matching over 9 bases. Trimming at V came to 0 bases and at J to 9 bases, leaving 6 bases not matched to a gene. Germline CDR1 SGHRS, CDR2 YFSETQ. This CDR3 has 15 amino acids. CDR3 bases: TGCGCCAGCAGCTTGGGCGGGACAGGGACCCAAAAACTGTTTTTT. It is translated as CASSLGGTGTQKLFF.

The chain couples TRBV3-1 (or the pseudogene TRBV3-2) to TRBJ2-1, with 11 positions matching TRBD2. Germline V lookup: CDR1 LGHDT, CDR2 YNNKEL (reference sequence). The V and J ends lost 3 bases and 2 bases, in that order; junction bases with no gene match: 0. The CDR3 is made up of 15 amino acids. As DNA, the CDR3 is TGTGCCAGCAGCCAGACTAGCGGGGCCTACAATGAGCAGTTCTTC. Translating gives CASSQTSGAYNEQFF.

V is TRBV5-1 and J is TRBJ2-3; D perhaps matches TRBD1 (5 bases). The V and J ends lost 4 bases and 0 bases respectively, with 9 bases between them. CDR3 length: 14 residues. Germline values: CDR1 SGHRS, CDR2 YFSETQ. CDR3 nucleotides: TGCGCCAGCAGCCAGGGATGGAGCACAGATACGCAGTATTTT. Amino acids: CASSQGWSTDTQYF.

This clone was detected ten times or more. The chain joins TRBV9 to TRBJ2-4, with 7 bases lining up with TRBD2. The V gene end was trimmed by 4 bases and the J gene end by 7 bases; junction bases not matched to a gene: 11. Per germline, CDR1 SGDLS and CDR2 YYNGEE. The length of the CDR3 is 15 residues. CDR3 sequence reads: CASSTLAGSGNIQYF. The CDR3 bases are TGTGCCAGCAGCACTTTAGCGGGCTCCGGTAACATTCAGTACTTC.

The chain couples TRBV4-3 to TRBJ2-2, with TRBD1 as a possible D gene (5 bases). The CDR3 runs to 14 residues. Germline CDR1 and CDR2: LGHNA and YSLEER. V lost 7 bases and J 4 bases, leaving 13 bases between the germline ends. Written as DNA, the CDR3 is TGCGCCAGCAAAGACAGCCCAACCACCGGGGAGCTGTTTTTT. This gives the protein CASKDSPTTGELFF.

The chain is built from TRBV15 and TRBJ2-5, with 9 positions matching TRBD1. The CDR3 sequence is 15 residues long. The germline V gene has CDR1 LNHNV and CDR2 YYDKDF (reference sequence). Losses at the gene ends were 0 bases for V and 5 bases for J; bases not matched to a gene: 4. The CDR3 DNA sequence: TGTGCCACCAGCAGAGAACAGGGGGCGCGGGAGACCCAGTACTTC. Its protein product is CATSREQGARETQYF.

This clone was observed a few times. The rearrangement joins TRBV19 to TRBJ2-7; D gene ambiguous. V shed 5 bases and J shed 0 bases, with 11 bases lying between them. This CDR3 has 14 amino acids. Germline CDR1 LNHDA, CDR2 SQIVND (reference sequence). The CDR3 nucleotides are TGTGCCAGTAGTCAACCCGGGTCCTCCTACGAGCAGTACTTC. Amino acids: CASSQPGSSYEQYF.

This sequence joins TRBV19 and TRBJ2-5; TRBD2 agrees at 7 bases. V shed 7 bases and J 4 bases; nucleotides not matched to a gene: 18. CDR3 length: 17 amino acids. The germline V gene encodes CDR1 LNHDA and CDR2 SQIVND (reference sequence). CDR3 nucleotide sequence: TGTGCCAGTAATGGGGTATTAGGAGCGGGGCAGGGAGAGACCCAGTACTTC. Translating it yields CASNGVLGAGQGETQYF. Combining the CDR3 with reference TRBV19 and TRBJ2-5 gives the whole variable domain DGGITQSPKYLFRKEGQNVTLSCEQNLNHDAMYWYRQDPGQGLRLIYYSQIVNDFQKGDIAEGYSVSREKKESFPLTVTSAQKNPTAFYLCASNGVLGAGQGETQYFGPGTRLLVL.

V and J are TRBV5-1 and TRBJ2-5; TRBD2 matches at 10 bases. The V gene end was trimmed by 6 bases and the J gene end by 10 bases; junction bases not matched to a gene: 15. This CDR3 is 15 amino acids long. Germline loops: CDR1 SGHRS, CDR2 YFSETQ. CDR3: CASTPGTSAPGDQYF. CDR3 nucleotides: TGCGCCAGCACCCCCGGGACTAGCGCCCCGGGGGACCAGTACTTC.

V gene TRBV19 combines with J gene TRBJ1-2, with unresolved D. The CDR3 is 14 residues long. The germline V gene encodes CDR1 LNHDA and CDR2 SQIVND (reference sequence). Deletions cut 5 bases from V and 3 bases from J, with 13 bases between. CDR3 bases: TGTGCCAGTAGTCCACAACCCCCCTACTATGGCTACACCTTC. As protein: CASSPQPPYYGYTF.

V and J are TRBV28 and TRBJ2-5; perhaps TRBD2 as D (5 bases). Trimming took off 4 bases at V and 2 bases at J, with 14 bases between the two ends. The CDR3 runs to 15 residues. Germline V gives CDR1 MDHEN, CDR2 SYDVKM. The CDR3 here is CASSSNSVPQETQYF. For the CDR3, the DNA is TGTGCCAGCAGTTCGAATAGCGTCCCACAAGAGACCCAGTACTTC.

V is TRBV18 and J is TRBJ2-3; D perhaps matches TRBD2 (6 bases). The CDR3 runs to 17 residues. Germline V lookup: CDR1 KGHSH, CDR2 LQKENI. With 0 bases removed from V and 7 bases from J, the gap between germline ends came to 20 bases. The CDR3 coding sequence is TGTGCCAGCTCACCACCATGGCTAGCGACCACCGGGAATACGCAGTATTTT. Its translation is CASSPPWLATTGNTQYF.

This chain connects TRBV5-1 to TRBJ1-2; D not resolved. Germline CDR1 and CDR2: SGHRS and YFSETQ. This CDR3 is 15 amino acids long. V lost 9 bases and J 8 bases, leaving 26 bases between the germline ends. CDR3 protein: CATRVFEGSSKGYTF. For the CDR3, the DNA is TGCGCCACGCGGGTTTTTGAGGGCTCGAGTAAGGGCTACACCTTC.

The sample holds one count of this clone. V is TRBV5-6 and J is TRBJ2-5, with 7 bases fitting TRBD1. V was clipped by 3 bases and J by 2 bases; unmatched bases: 13. Germline V CDR1 and CDR2: SGHDT, YYEEEE. The length of the CDR3 is 17 residues. CDR3 sequence (DNA): TGTGCCAGCAGCTCAAGGAACAGGGGAAGTGGGCAAGAGACCCAGTACTTC. It is translated as CASSSRNRGSGQETQYF.

This clone was picked up many times. This chain uses TRBV19 with TRBJ1-5, with D perhaps matching TRBD1 (5 bases). Per germline, CDR1 LNHDA and CDR2 SQIVND (reference sequence). V lost 5 bases and J lost 4, with 15 bases in between. This CDR3 has 15 amino acids. The CDR3: CASSPWGSGNQPQHF. The CDR3 DNA sequence: TGTGCCAGTAGTCCATGGGGCTCAGGGAATCAGCCCCAGCATTTT.

The V and J genes are TRBV24-1 and TRBJ2-1; 12 bases match TRBD1. Trimming at V came to 4 bases and at J to 7 bases, leaving 7 bases not matched to a gene. The CDR3 spans 16 residues. The V gene's germline CDR1 is KGHDR and CDR2 SFDVKD. This chain's CDR3 is CATSDTRDRGRNEQFF. CDR3 sequence (DNA): TGTGCCACCAGTGACACAAGGGACAGGGGGCGGAATGAGCAGTTCTTC.

This clone came up a few times. The J gene is TRBJ1-1, the V gene TRBV19; D ambiguous. Germline V gives CDR1 LNHDA, CDR2 SQIVND (reference sequence). The ends were cut back, 4 bases at V and 0 bases at J, with 15 bases in the middle. The CDR3 extends over 16 amino acids. The CDR3 sequence: CASSKATGWLNTEAFF. The CDR3 DNA sequence: TGTGCCAGTAGTAAAGCCACGGGGTGGTTGAACACTGAAGCTTTCTTT.

V usage is TRBV18 and J usage is TRBJ2-6; no firm D call. Trimming took off 0 bases at V and 0 bases at J, with 9 bases between the two ends. This CDR3 is built from 17 residues. Germline assignment: CDR1 KGHSH and CDR2 LQKENI. CDR3 residues: CASSPPNSVSGANVLTF. DNA of the CDR3: TGTGCCAGCTCACCACCGAACAGTGTCTCTGGGGCCAACGTCCTGACTTTC.

The V call is TRBV7-2, the J call TRBJ1-1; D gene uncertain. The CDR3 extends over 13 amino acids. V lost 2 bases and J lost 1, with 5 bases in between. Germline loops: CDR1 SGHTA, CDR2 FQGNSA. CDR3 bases: TGTGCCAGCAGCTTAAAACAGAACACTGAAGCTTTCTTT. This codes for CASSLKQNTEAFF.

The rearrangement joins TRBV5-4 to TRBJ1-4; D may be TRBD1 (6 bases). Trimming stripped 5 bases from V and 8 bases from J, with 13 bases between. Germline V lookup: CDR1 SGHNT, CDR2 YYREEE (reference sequence). This CDR3 is 13 amino acids long. CDR3 in amino acids: CASREVRGEKLFF. The CDR3 DNA reads TGTGCCAGCAGGGAGGTGAGGGGGGAAAAACTGTTTTTT.

The V and J genes are TRBV19 and TRBJ1-4; 7 bases are a match to TRBD1. This CDR3 is built from 15 residues. J gave up 6 bases and V 1 base, and 5 bases lay outside the gene matches. Germline CDR1 and CDR2: LNHDA and SQIVND (reference sequence). The CDR3 loop is CASSIVYRGDEKLFF. The CDR3 DNA reads TGTGCCAGTAGTATAGTCTACAGGGGCGATGAAAAACTGTTTTTT.

This clone has a single count. The chain carries TRBV5-6 and TRBJ2-3; no clear D gene. V was trimmed by 6 bases and J by 1 base, leaving 15 bases between them. The germline CDR1 and CDR2 sequences are SGHDT and YYEEEE. The CDR3 totals 15 residues. CDR3 region: CASKNSPVGTDTQYF. DNA of the CDR3: TGTGCCAGCAAAAACTCACCGGTCGGCACAGATACGCAGTATTTT.

This clone was counted only a few times. The genes are TRBV7-8 and TRBJ2-1; D might be TRBD1 (5 bases). The germline V gene encodes CDR1 SGHVS and CDR2 FQNEAQ. This CDR3 contains 13 residues. V lost 1 base and J 13 bases, leaving 14 bases between the germline ends. The CDR3 loop reads CASSLDSRATQFF. Written as DNA, the CDR3 is TGTGCCAGCAGCTTAGACTCCAGGGCTACCCAGTTCTTC.

The rearrangement links TRBV27 to TRBJ2-4, with 8 nucleotides matching TRBD1. Germline loops: CDR1 MNHEY, CDR2 SMNVEV (reference sequence). The CDR3 is 14 amino acids. Unmatched junction bases numbered 5, after V lost 6 bases and J lost 4 bases. The CDR3 coding sequence is TGTGCCAGCAGAAAAGGGACAGGTAAAAACATTCAGTACTTC. This gives the protein CASRKGTGKNIQYF.

The table lists this clone with a count of one. The genes are TRBV10-3 and TRBJ2-5, with a possible D match to TRBD2 (6 bases). Trimming took off 10 bases at V and 2 bases at J, with 14 bases between the two ends. The CDR3 has 13 residues. From germline, CDR1 is ENHRY and CDR2 SYGVKD. CDR3 sequence: CATSGAGQETQYF. CDR3 DNA: TGTGCCACCTCTGGCGCGGGACAAGAGACCCAGTACTTC.